The clone carrying this T cell receptor (beta chain) was detected only a few times. What it binds is not known. What was sequenced were expressed TCRB transcripts, since all of the isolated RNA had been reverse transcribed. The data were produced by immunoSEQ multiplex PCR, yet TCRdb's version contains in-frame clones alone and is incomplete. The sample yields 130,000 to 150,000 clones, about an eighth seen once. This entry is derived from a study of beta chain features in type 1 diabetes. Study results and limitations: Since sequencing was performed on cDNA, cells with high TCR expression could be over-represented. Shortening of TCRB CDR3s, moderate but significant, appeared in all four CD4+ subsets of Type 1 diabetes patients.

CDR1 is SSHAT and CDR2 is FNYEAQ in the germline V gene (reference sequence). CDR3 size: 16 residues. The V end lost 2 bases, the J end lost 1 base, and 14 bases lay between the germline ends. The rearrangement joins TRBV7-7 to TRBJ2-5, with D perhaps being TRBD1 or TRBD2 (5 bases each). Sequencing was carried out using central memory CD4+ T cells from blood. The TCR was taken from a man younger than 30 with type 1 diabetes. CDR3 in DNA: TGTGCCAGCAGCTTATACGGGGATGGGGGCCAAGAGACCCAGTACTTC. Its protein is CASSLYGDGGQETQYF.